This entry describes one TCR beta chain. Its matching antigen is unknown. With 60 Vbeta and 13 Jbeta primers, the PCR was carried out. This table comes from immunoSEQ multiplex PCR, and its TCRdb copy is limited to in-frame clones, with some not included. The sample shows around 170,000 clones, around 68% of them seen only once. This sample is drawn from a study of cytomegalovirus exposure and HLA in healthy donors. Study outcomes and limitations: Reports showed the classifier diagnosing cytomegalovirus status with high specificity and sensitivity.

The CDR3 is 15 amino acids. Per the germline V gene, CDR1 is SGDLS and CDR2 is YYNGEE. The V and J ends lost 5 bases and 6 bases, in that order; junction bases with no gene match: 10. The clonotype comes from a girl aged 10 to 17 in good health and CMV-seronegative. This sequence joins TRBV9 and TRBJ1-1; 10 positions agree with TRBD1. The source material was PBMCs. Here the CDR3 DNA reads TGTGCCAGCAGTCCAACGACAGGGGGCGTAGCTGAAGCTTTCTTT. Protein product: CASSPTTGGVAEAFF.